Listed below are T cell receptor beta chains from one sample, sequenced in a study of human T cells and chemical hapten exposure. A single record per CDR3 protein comes from TCRdb applying MiXCR to the RACE reads. Seen here are approximately 32,000 distinct CDR3 sequences, roughly 12% observed once, and the top ten hold approximately 1.9%. Sequences were derived from whole blood, sampled in connection with sensitization to the hapten diphenylcyclopropenone (DPC). These receptors were taken from a woman aged 40 to 50 with alopecia areata. Some clones in this sample may be carry-over from other donors' samples. Both conserved end residues are part of each CDR3. The D gene is left open where the match is weak. Only some rows state a clone size, as once, few, many or a class for expanded clones.

clone size: .
D gene: .
J gene: TRBJ2-2
V gene: TRBV28
CDR3 DNA: TGTGCCAGCAGTGTTCATAGCGGGAACACCGGGGAGCTGTTTTTT
CDR3 protein: CASSVHSGNTGELFF

clone size: many
D gene: TRBD1
J gene: TRBJ1-1
V gene: TRBV12-3/TRBV12-4
CDR3 DNA: TGTGCCAGCAGTGGGCGGAGGGGGCTTAGAGCTTTCTTT
CDR3 protein: CASSGRRGLRAFF

clone size: .
D gene: .
J gene: TRBJ2-6
V gene: TRBV6-5
CDR3 DNA: TGTGCCAGCAGTTACTGGAGCTCTGGGGCCAACGTCCTGACTTTC
CDR3 protein: CASSYWSSGANVLTF

clone size: medium-sized
D gene: .
J gene: TRBJ2-1
V gene: TRBV11-2
CDR3 DNA: TGTGCCAGCAGCTCCGGACTAACCTACAATGAGCAGTTCTTC
CDR3 protein: CASSSGLTYNEQFF

clone size: many
D gene: .
J gene: TRBJ2-3
V gene: TRBV5-1
CDR3 DNA: TGCGCCAGCAGCTTGTCCGCGGGATACACAGATACGCAGTATTTT
CDR3 protein: CASSLSAGYTDTQYF

clone size: many
D gene: TRBD1
J gene: TRBJ2-7
V gene: TRBV20-1
CDR3 DNA: TGCAGTGCTAGAGATAGCGGGACAGGGGACGGCTACGAGCAGTACTTC
CDR3 protein: CSARDSGTGDGYEQYF

clone size: few
D gene: .
J gene: TRBJ2-1
V gene: TRBV29-1
CDR3 DNA: TGCAGCGTCCTTACTAGCTCAAGCTACAATGAGCAGTTCTTC
CDR3 protein: CSVLTSSSYNEQFF

clone size: .
D gene: .
J gene: TRBJ2-7
V gene: TRBV7-2
CDR3 DNA: TGTGCCAGCAGCCCCCCCGGGGCGATCTACGAGCAGTACTTC
CDR3 protein: CASSPPGAIYEQYF

clone size: many
D gene: TRBD1
J gene: TRBJ2-7
V gene: TRBV20-1
CDR3 DNA: TGCAGTGCTAGAGATACCGGGACAGGGGTTGCCTACGAGCAGTACTTC
CDR3 protein: CSARDTGTGVAYEQYF

clone size: many
D gene: TRBD1
J gene: TRBJ2-7
V gene: TRBV28
CDR3 DNA: TGTGCCAGCAGTTTAAGGCAGGGGGCACGGGAGCAGTACTTC
CDR3 protein: CASSLRQGAREQYF

clone size: .
D gene: TRBD1
J gene: TRBJ2-7
V gene: TRBV9
CDR3 DNA: TGTGCCAGCAGCGCCCGACAGGGAAGCTCCTACGAGCAGTACTTC
CDR3 protein: CASSARQGSSYEQYF

clone size: .
D gene: TRBD1
J gene: TRBJ1-1
V gene: TRBV5-1
CDR3 DNA: TGCGCCAGCCAGGGGGACACTGAAGCTTTCTTT
CDR3 protein: CASQGDTEAFF

clone size: .
D gene: TRBD2
J gene: TRBJ2-1
V gene: TRBV9
CDR3 DNA: TGTGCCAGCAGCCTAGCGGGGGGCCCCCACAATGAGCAGTTCTTC
CDR3 protein: CASSLAGGPHNEQFF

clone size: many
D gene: .
J gene: TRBJ2-5
V gene: TRBV28
CDR3 DNA: TGTGCCAGCAGTTTCCAGCGGGAGACCCAGTACTTC
CDR3 protein: CASSFQRETQYF

clone size: .
D gene: .
J gene: TRBJ1-2
V gene: TRBV28
CDR3 DNA: TGTGCCAGCAGTTCCCCGGACGCGACTAACTATGGCTACACCTTC
CDR3 protein: CASSSPDATNYGYTF

clone size: few
D gene: TRBD1
J gene: TRBJ2-7
V gene: TRBV28
CDR3 DNA: TGTGCCAGCAGTCAGGGGGACGGGTACGAGCAGTACTTC
CDR3 protein: CASSQGDGYEQYF

clone size: .
D gene: .
J gene: TRBJ2-3
V gene: TRBV6-6
CDR3 DNA: TGTGCCAGCAGTTCCGGGTCGCAGTATTTT
CDR3 protein: CASSSGSQYF

clone size: many
D gene: .
J gene: TRBJ1-1
V gene: TRBV14
CDR3 DNA: TGTGCCAGCAGCTTACGGACTAAGATGAACACTGAAGCTTTCTTT
CDR3 protein: CASSLRTKMNTEAFF

clone size: many
D gene: TRBD1
J gene: TRBJ1-5
V gene: TRBV7-2
CDR3 DNA: TGTGCCAGCAGCCGAATCGGAGACAGGGTGGGTCAGCCCCAGCATTTT
CDR3 protein: CASSRIGDRVGQPQHF

clone size: many
D gene: TRBD2
J gene: TRBJ2-7
V gene: TRBV28
CDR3 DNA: TGTGCCAGCACTCCCTCCGCGCGGGGGAAAGTCTCCTACGAGCAGTACTTC
CDR3 protein: CASTPSARGKVSYEQYF

clone size: .
D gene: TRBD1
J gene: TRBJ2-7
V gene: TRBV20-1
CDR3 DNA: TGCAGTGCTACCCCCGGACAGGGGACGTACGAGCAGTACTTC
CDR3 protein: CSATPGQGTYEQYF

clone size: many
D gene: TRBD2
J gene: TRBJ2-3
V gene: TRBV19
CDR3 DNA: TGTGCCAGTAGTCTCGGGAGGCCAGATACGCAGTATTTT
CDR3 protein: CASSLGRPDTQYF

clone size: .
D gene: TRBD2
J gene: TRBJ2-2
V gene: TRBV11-3
CDR3 DNA: TGTGCCAGCAGCGCAACTAGCGGGGTCGCCACCGGGGAGCTGTTTTTT
CDR3 protein: CASSATSGVATGELFF

clone size: few
D gene: TRBD2
J gene: TRBJ2-1
V gene: TRBV7-6
CDR3 DNA: TGTGCCAGCAGCTTGACTGGCGGGAGGAGCTATGAGCAGTTCTTC
CDR3 protein: CASSLTGGRSYEQFF

clone size: many
D gene: .
J gene: TRBJ1-3
V gene: TRBV5-1
CDR3 DNA: TGCGCCAGCAGCGAAGGGACCTACGGGGACACCATATATTTT
CDR3 protein: CASSEGTYGDTIYF

clone size: many
D gene: TRBD1
J gene: TRBJ1-6
V gene: TRBV7-9
CDR3 DNA: TGTGCCAGCAGGGGACAGGGATCTTCACCCCTCCACTTT
CDR3 protein: CASRGQGSSPLHF

clone size: .
D gene: .
J gene: TRBJ2-6
V gene: TRBV7-6
CDR3 DNA: TGTGCCAGCAGCTTAGCCCTCTCTGGGGCCAACGTCCTGACTTTC
CDR3 protein: CASSLALSGANVLTF

clone size: many
D gene: .
J gene: TRBJ1-1
V gene: TRBV12-3/TRBV12-4
CDR3 DNA: TGTGCCAGCAGTTTATCGACGAACACTGAAGCTTTCTTT
CDR3 protein: CASSLSTNTEAFF

clone size: many
D gene: TRBD1
J gene: TRBJ2-1
V gene: TRBV12-3/TRBV12-4
CDR3 DNA: TGTGCCAGCAGTTTGGAAGGGGGCCATGAGCAGTTCTTC
CDR3 protein: CASSLEGGHEQFF

clone size: many
D gene: .
J gene: TRBJ2-1
V gene: TRBV29-1
CDR3 DNA: TGCAGCGTCGGGGGCCTCTTTTACAATGAGCAGTTCTTC
CDR3 protein: CSVGGLFYNEQFF

clone size: .
D gene: .
J gene: TRBJ1-2
V gene: TRBV6-5
CDR3 DNA: TGTGCCAGCAGTTACTCGGCGGACAATAACTATGGCTACACCTTC
CDR3 protein: CASSYSADNNYGYTF

clone size: .
D gene: .
J gene: TRBJ1-1
V gene: TRBV11-2
CDR3 DNA: TGTGCCAGCAGCTTAACGGGGATGAACACTGAAGCTTTCTTT
CDR3 protein: CASSLTGMNTEAFF

clone size: .
D gene: .
J gene: TRBJ2-5
V gene: TRBV4-3
CDR3 DNA: TGCGCCAGCAGCTCCACAGCTTACCAAGAGACCCAGTACTTC
CDR3 protein: CASSSTAYQETQYF

clone size: many
D gene: .
J gene: TRBJ1-1
V gene: TRBV29-1
CDR3 DNA: TGCAGCGTTGCCTTTCGGGGGAACACTGAAGCTTTCTTT
CDR3 protein: CSVAFRGNTEAFF

clone size: .
D gene: .
J gene: TRBJ2-2
V gene: TRBV29-1
CDR3 DNA: TGCAGCGTTGATGGCCGGAACACCGGGGAGCTGTTTTTT
CDR3 protein: CSVDGRNTGELFF